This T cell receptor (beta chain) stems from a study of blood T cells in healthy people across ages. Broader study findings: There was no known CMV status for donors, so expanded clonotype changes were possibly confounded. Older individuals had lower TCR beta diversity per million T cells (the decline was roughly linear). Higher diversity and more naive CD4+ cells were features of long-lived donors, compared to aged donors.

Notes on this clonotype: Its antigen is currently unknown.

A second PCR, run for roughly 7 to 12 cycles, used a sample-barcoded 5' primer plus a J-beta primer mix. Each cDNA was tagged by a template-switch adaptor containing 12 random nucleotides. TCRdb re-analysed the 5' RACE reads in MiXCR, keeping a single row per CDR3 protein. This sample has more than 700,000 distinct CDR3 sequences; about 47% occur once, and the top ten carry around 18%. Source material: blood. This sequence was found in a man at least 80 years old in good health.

The CDR3 is CSARDGRAYNEQFF. For the CDR3, the DNA is TGCAGTGCTAGAGATGGCAGGGCTTACAATGAGCAGTTCTTC. The J gene is TRBJ2-1, the V gene TRBV20-1; the D gene is possibly TRBD1 (5 bases). The CDR3 is 14 amino acids. Looked up from germline, CDR1 is DFQATT and CDR2 is SNEGSKA (reference sequence). V was trimmed by 0 bases and J by 4 bases, leaving 10 bases between them.